Listed here is a single T cell receptor (beta chain). This clonotype was seen only a few times. Its antigen specificity is not known. Per-base qualities were not stored, and no clone one base away is much larger. The TCR beta CDR3 regions were amplified from RNA transcripts. The TCR CDR3 was subjected to a first round of RT-PCR using the HTBI primer set and the Qiagen OneStep RT-PCR kit. Libraries were constructed in a second round of multiplex PCR, after which size selection and purification were carried out. Libraries were sequenced paired-end with 100 bp reads on an Illumina HiSeq2000. In the paper's pipeline: SOAPnuke was used to process the raw data, throwing out any read that contained adapters or uncalled bases, had a mean Phred below 15, or lacked an exact constant-primer or identifier match. High-quality paired reads were merged with COPE v1.2.5, and unique nucleotide sequences were defined as clonotypes. Clonotypes were aligned to IMGT TRBV, TRBD and TRBJ reference segments using MiTCR v1.1. The analysis included only V-J combinations with a frequency above 0.0001, which together covered over 98% of the repertoires. The TCS score was defined as the ratio of F50 (clonal expansion) to E x V (chaos), calculated using BLOSUM62-based TCRdist between CDR3 peptides within each V-J. Welch's t-statistics and random forest reduced approximately 520 V-J features to 13, which were used in a naive Bayes classifier (R e1071). The raw public data were reprocessed by TCRdb itself: fastp quality trimming at Q25, MiXCR clonotype calling, in-frame beta chains only. A single entry per CDR3 protein holds the most common genes and DNA from its merged rows. TCRdb, rather than the study authors, made the V and J calls. The table for this sample lists 450,000 to 500,000 distinct CDR3 sequences; under 25% of them were counted only once. Around 47% of the sample lies in the top ten.

This sample was taken from a study of T cells in Graves' hyperthyroidism and ophthalmopathy (dated by TCRdb to between 2018 and 2020). A note on the overall study: Peripheral blood was sampled at the time of initial diagnosis, prior to any treatment. To identify distinguishing TCR V-J signatures, a discovery cohort of 95 to 100 patients was used, comprising 40 to 45 with Graves' ophthalmopathy and 57 with stable Graves' hyperthyroidism. An independent validation cohort of around 19 hyperthyroidism patients and more than 15 patients who later progressed to ophthalmopathy tested prospective prediction of ophthalmopathy. Following sampling, methimazole starting at 30 mg daily was given to hyperthyroidism patients, and high-dose intravenous methylprednisolone was given to ophthalmopathy patients. The approximately 100 discovery patients were divided at random into training and test sets in a 7:3 ratio. The paper describes TCR Vbeta CDR3 sequencing of roughly 130 peripheral blood samples, made up of roughly 40 ophthalmopathy patients, around 73 hyperthyroidism patients and 17 progressor patients. Thyroid tissue and blood T-cell repertoires from several Graves' hyperthyroidism patients were also compared in the study. General findings and caveats noted by the study authors: Sample size was not statistically predetermined, and blinding of investigators to group allocation was not performed. Most expanded thyroid clonotypes (frequency above 0.001) were also detected in blood, suggesting blood repertoires may reflect thyroid immune responses. During validation, the model predicted progression to ophthalmopathy a median of about 6.3 months ahead of onset, with more than 60% sensitivity and more than 72% specificity. In cross-validation, a model built on a 13 V-J signature told ophthalmopathy apart from stable hyperthyroidism with under 90% sensitivity and about 81% specificity, and in testing the same model reached 80%/75%.

The CDR3 sequence holds 12 residues, the cysteine and phenylalanine included. Only the CDR3 portion is preserved as DNA: 36 bases, with reading frame beginning at the first base. The V end gives up 8 bases and the J end 4 bases, leaving 4 bases in the junction not matched to a gene. CDR1 is given as MNHNS and CDR2 as SASEGT, both from the germline V gene. Ophthalmopathy patients had moderately to severely active disease, with a Clinical Activity Score of 3 or more, a NOSPECS grade of 4 or more, and a disease duration of less than 3 months. Patients with uncontrolled infections, other autoimmune diseases, pregnancy or lactation were excluded. Diagnoses relied on clinical symptoms, serum thyroxine and TRAb, thyroid ultrasound and orbital computed tomography. Ficoll-Paque density gradient centrifugation was used to isolate PBMCs from approximately 11 ml of fresh peripheral blood. Total RNA was extracted with Trizol reagent, and quality was checked on an Agilent 2100 Bioanalyzer.

The rearrangement joined TRBV6-1 to TRBJ2-5, with 7 middle bases fitting TRBD2. The sequencing sample was made of blood. The clonotype originates from a woman aged 70-85 years with Graves' ophthalmopathy. The CDR3 region has the sequence CASGRAGETQYF. The DNA sequence follows: TGTGCCAGCGGGAGGGCCGGAGAGACCCAGTACTTC.